The T cell receptor beta chain under discussion was sequenced for a study of glioma-infiltrating T cells after dendritic cell vaccination. The PCR used 60 V beta and 13 J beta primers. Sequencing was performed with immunoSEQ multiplex PCR; in TCRdb, only in-frame clones are kept and a portion is missing. The profile shows 50,000 to 70,000 clones, roughly four fifths of them singletons. The CDR3 is made up of 15 amino acids. CDR1 is MNHEY and CDR2 is SVGAGI in the germline V gene. The time point: after dendritic cell vaccination, including at tumor progression/relapse. Only patients with spare fresh-frozen tumor and over two years of follow-up were included. Notes on the study in general: Survival was not directly related to TCR clonality in these patients.

As regards this clone: No antigen is known for it.

This receptor was obtained from a human donor with glioblastoma. Sample: blood, taken after dendritic cell vaccination. This rearrangement joins TRBV6-5 to TRBJ2-5; 9 bases match TRBD1. The end of the DNA aligns better with TRBJ2-7, so the J call may be wrong. CDR3 protein: CASSYGQGFPLEQYF. The CDR3 nucleotides are TGTGCCAGCAGTTACGGACAGGGGTTTCCCCTCGAGCAGTACTTC.